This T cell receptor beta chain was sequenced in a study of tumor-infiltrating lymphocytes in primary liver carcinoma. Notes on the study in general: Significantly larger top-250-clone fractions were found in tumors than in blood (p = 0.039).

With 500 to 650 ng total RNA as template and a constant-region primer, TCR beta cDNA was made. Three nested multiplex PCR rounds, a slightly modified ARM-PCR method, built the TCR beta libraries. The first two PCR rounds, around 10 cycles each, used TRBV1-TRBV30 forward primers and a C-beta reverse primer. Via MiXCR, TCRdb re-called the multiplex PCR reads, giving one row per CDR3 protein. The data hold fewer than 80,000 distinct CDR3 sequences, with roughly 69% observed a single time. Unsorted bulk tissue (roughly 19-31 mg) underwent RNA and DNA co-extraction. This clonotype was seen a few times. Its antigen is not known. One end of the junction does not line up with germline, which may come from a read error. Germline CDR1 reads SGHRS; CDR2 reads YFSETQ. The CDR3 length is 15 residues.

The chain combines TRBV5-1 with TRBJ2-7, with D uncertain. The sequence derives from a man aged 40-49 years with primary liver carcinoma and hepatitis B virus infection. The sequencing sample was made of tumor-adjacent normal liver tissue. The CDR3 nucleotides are TGCGCCAGCAGCTTGGAACCGGGCGCCTACTACAAGCAGTACTTC. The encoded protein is CASSLEPGAYYKQYF.